Following are 13 T cell receptor beta chains from one sample sequenced in a study of cytomegalovirus exposure and HLA in healthy donors. Primers included in the PCR were 60 Vbeta and 13 Jbeta primers. The table came from immunoSEQ multiplex PCR; TCRdb's copy has only in-frame clones and leaves some out. The table shows roughly 180,000 clones, with around 81% occurring only once. Sequenced: PBMCs. These receptor sequences come from a woman aged 18-29 years in good health and CMV-seropositive.

The rearrangement joins TRBV21-1 to TRBJ2-4; the D call in the table, TRBD2, was not verified against the DNA. TRBV21-1 is an annotated pseudogene. This CDR3 spans 15 amino acids. CDR3 loop: CASRSTGVAKNIQYF. DNA for the CDR3: TGTGCCAGCAGGTCCACGGGGGTGGCCAAAAACATTCAGTACTTC.

The J gene is TRBJ2-1, the V gene TRBV19, with 12 bases fitting TRBD2. The V gene's germline CDR1 is LNHDA and CDR2 SQIVND (reference sequence). The CDR3 is 15 amino acids. Trimming took 7 bases from V and 4 from J; bases not matched to a gene: 5. The CDR3 sequence is CASTLGLAGYNEQFF. CDR3 sequence (DNA): TGTGCCAGTACCCTAGGACTAGCGGGGTACAATGAGCAGTTCTTC.

This chain joins TRBV30 and TRBJ2-2; D call uncertain. V was pared by 3 bases and J by 2 bases, with 10 bases between. The germline CDR1 and CDR2 sequences are GTSNPN and SVGIG (reference sequence). The CDR3 covers 14 residues. The CDR3 DNA is TGTGCCTGGAGCGGAGTAGGCAACACCGGGGAGCTGTTTTTT. Protein: CAWSGVGNTGELFF.

This clone showed up just a few times. V is TRBV7-9 and J is TRBJ2-5; possibly TRBD2 for D (6 bases). CDR3 size: 10 residues. V was shortened by 11 bases and J by 4 bases, with 8 bases between the two germline ends. Germline lookup yields CDR1 SEHNR and CDR2 FQNEAQ (reference sequence). As DNA, the CDR3 is TGTGCCGGGGGAGGAGAGACCCAGTACTTC. Translating it yields CAGGGETQYF.

The gene calls are TRBV10-3 and TRBJ1-6; 11 bases align to TRBD1. The CDR3 spans 14 residues. Germline V lookup: CDR1 ENHRY, CDR2 SYGVKD. With 4 bases clipped from V and 8 bases from J, the junction kept 1 base outside the gene matches. The CDR3 loop is CAISVGQGDSPLHF. The CDR3 DNA follows: TGTGCCATCAGTGTGGGACAGGGGGATTCACCCCTCCACTTT.

The chain carries TRBV10-2 and TRBJ2-7; a weak D match, TRBD2 (5 bases). CDR3 length: 14 residues. The V end was cut by 10 bases, the J end by 2 bases, with 18 bases between. Germline V gene sequence: CDR1 WSHSY, CDR2 SAAADI. The CDR3 DNA is TGCGCCACTGATTCGGGATTTGGGGCCTACGAGCAGTACTTC. Protein sequence: CATDSGFGAYEQYF.

This rearrangement joins TRBV11-2 to TRBJ1-1, with unresolved D. The V gene's germline CDR1 is SGHAT and CDR2 FQNNGV. The V gene lost 1 base and the J gene lost 4 bases, with 10 bases spanning the gap. This CDR3 region has 14 residues. This chain's CDR3 is CASSLAGFGTEAFF. The CDR3 nucleotides are TGTGCCAGCAGCTTAGCAGGTTTTGGCACTGAAGCTTTCTTT.

Here the CDR3 reads CASSLAWQGGYNEQFF. CDR3 bases: TGTGCCAGCAGCTTAGCCTGGCAGGGCGGCTACAATGAGCAGTTCTTC. This chain links TRBV7-6 with TRBJ2-1, with D maybe TRBD1 (5 bases). The germline V and J ends were trimmed by 0 bases and 3 bases, with 12 bases remaining between them. The V gene's germline CDR1 is SGHVS and CDR2 FNYEAQ. This CDR3 contains 16 residues. Based on the CDR3 plus reference TRBV7-6 and TRBJ2-1, the full variable domain is GAGVSQSPRYKVTKRGQDVALRCDPISGHVSLYWYRQALGQGPEFLTYFNYEAQQDKSGLPNDRFSAERPEGSISTLTIQRTEQRDSAMYRCASSLAWQGGYNEQFFGPGTRLTVL.

V and J are TRBV9 and TRBJ1-5, with TRBD1 as a possible D gene (5 bases). The CDR3 extends over 15 amino acids. Trimming stripped 4 bases from V and 0 bases from J, with 11 bases between. CDR1 is SGDLS, CDR2 YYNGEE, per germline. CDR3 DNA: TGTGCCAGCAGCCAAGAAGGGGATAGCAATCAGCCCCAGCATTTT. Translated, it gives CASSQEGDSNQPQHF.

The rearrangement links TRBV4-1 to TRBJ1-1, with 8 positions matching TRBD1. The germline V gene has CDR1 MGHRA and CDR2 YSYEKL. The CDR3 sequence is 15 residues long. With V trimmed by 4 bases and J by 2 bases, 6 bases remained unmatched. The CDR3 here is CASSPRGTGNTEAFF. The CDR3 nucleotides are TGCGCCAGCAGCCCCAGGGGGACAGGAAACACTGAAGCTTTCTTT.

The chain combines TRBV27 with TRBJ2-7; 7 bases fit TRBD2. V lost 2 bases, J lost 6 bases, and 7 bases stayed unmatched. From germline, CDR1 is MNHEY and CDR2 SMNVEV (reference sequence). The CDR3 consists of 14 residues. The CDR3 region is CASSLQAGEGEQYF. DNA for the CDR3: TGTGCCAGCAGTTTACAGGCGGGGGAGGGCGAGCAGTACTTC.

V and J are TRBV14 and TRBJ2-7; 11 bases are a match to TRBD1. V was pared by 4 bases and J by 6 bases, with 5 bases of the junction left unmatched. CDR3 length: 14 amino acids. The germline CDR1 and CDR2 sequences are SGHDN and FVKESK. As DNA, the CDR3 is TGTGCCAGCAGCCTCGGGACAGGGGGGCGCGAGCAGTACTTC. Translating gives CASSLGTGGREQYF.

This clone was seen a single time. J is TRBJ2-2 and V is TRBV2; 7 nucleotides agree with TRBD2. The CDR3 totals 15 residues. With V trimmed by 2 bases and J by 3 bases, 3 bases remained unmatched. From germline, CDR1 is SNHLY and CDR2 FYNNEI. CDR3 sequence reads: CASSENGGDTGELFF. CDR3 bases: TGTGCCAGCAGTGAAAATGGGGGGGACACCGGGGAGCTGTTTTTT.